This TCR beta chain was documented in a study of OX40 agonist ivuxolimab in advanced cancers. Study at large: People in dose escalation had one of these cancers: hepatocellular carcinoma, melanoma, renal cell or head and neck cancer. Earlier treatment with anti-PD-1, anti-PD-L1 or anti-CTLA-4 was permitted, and around 36% had received some.

Points on this clone: Its antigen remains unknown.

This CDR3 is built from 17 residues. After removal of 0 bases from V and 0 bases from J, the junction contained 3 bases not matched to a gene. Looked up from germline, CDR1 is MRHNA and CDR2 is SNTAGT. General observations from the study: Antigen targets of the expanded peripheral T cells went undetermined.

This table comes from immunoSEQ multiplex PCR, and its TCRdb copy is limited to in-frame clones, with some not included. Among tens of thousands of clones listed, 80% were seen once. The TCR originated in an adult with an advanced solid tumor such as melanoma, head and neck, liver or kidney cancer. Sequences were derived from CD4+ or CD8+ T cells sorted from blood, sampled in a trial of the OX40 agonist ivuxolimab. The J gene is TRBJ2-3, the V gene TRBV6-4, with 10 bases that match TRBD2. The CDR3, as DNA: TGTGCCAGCAGTGACTCTGCGACTAGCGGGAGCACAGATACGCAGTATTTT. Translated, it gives CASSDSATSGSTDTQYF.